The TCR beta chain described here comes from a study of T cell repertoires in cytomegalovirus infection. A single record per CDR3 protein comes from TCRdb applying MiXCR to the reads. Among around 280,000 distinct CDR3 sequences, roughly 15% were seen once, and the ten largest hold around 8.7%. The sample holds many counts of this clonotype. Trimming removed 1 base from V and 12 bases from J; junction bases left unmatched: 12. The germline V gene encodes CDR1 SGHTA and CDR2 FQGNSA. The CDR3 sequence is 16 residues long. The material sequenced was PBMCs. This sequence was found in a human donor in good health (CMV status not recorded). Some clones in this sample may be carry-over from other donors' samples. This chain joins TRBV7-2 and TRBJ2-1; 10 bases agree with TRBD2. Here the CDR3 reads CASSLEGASGRRGQFF. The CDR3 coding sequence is TGTGCCAGCAGCTTAGAGGGGGCTAGCGGGAGAAGGGGGCAGTTCTTC.